One sample yielded the 2 T cell receptor beta chains listed below, sequenced in a study of cytomegalovirus exposure and HLA in healthy donors (dated by TCRdb to about 2017). The library was obtained by the immunoSEQ multiplex PCR assay. The multiplex PCR relied on a mix of 60 forward primers for TCR Vbeta segments and 13 reverse primers for TCR Jbeta segments. In its TCRdb copy, this immuneACCESS table keeps in-frame sequences only and misses some clones. Where compared with another copy, unresolved V genes explain less than half of these, and the others have no known cause. For this sample the table gives about 96,000 clones, of which roughly 74% were detected only once. The top ten constitute roughly 15% of the sample. The sample comprised PBMCs. The receptor source for this set is a woman in her 70s in good health and CMV-seropositive.

The chain couples TRBV27 to TRBJ2-5, with TRBD2 matching 7 bases. The J call may not be correct, given that the DNA end is closer to TRBJ2-7. Germline CDR1 and CDR2: MNHEY and SMNVEV (reference sequence). This CDR3 has 13 amino acids. The chain's CDR3 is CASSLAGVYEQYF. The CDR3 nucleotides are TGTGCCAGCAGTTTAGCGGGAGTCTACGAGCAGTACTTC.

The J gene is TRBJ2-7, the V gene TRBV6-1, with TRBD1 matching over 11 bases. V shed 2 bases and J 4 bases; nucleotides not matched to a gene: 7. Germline values: CDR1 MNHNS, CDR2 SASEGT. The CDR3 totals 16 residues. The CDR3 here is CASSETGTGGFYEQYF. In DNA, the CDR3 is TGTGCCAGCAGTGAAACCGGGACAGGGGGTTTTTACGAGCAGTACTTC.